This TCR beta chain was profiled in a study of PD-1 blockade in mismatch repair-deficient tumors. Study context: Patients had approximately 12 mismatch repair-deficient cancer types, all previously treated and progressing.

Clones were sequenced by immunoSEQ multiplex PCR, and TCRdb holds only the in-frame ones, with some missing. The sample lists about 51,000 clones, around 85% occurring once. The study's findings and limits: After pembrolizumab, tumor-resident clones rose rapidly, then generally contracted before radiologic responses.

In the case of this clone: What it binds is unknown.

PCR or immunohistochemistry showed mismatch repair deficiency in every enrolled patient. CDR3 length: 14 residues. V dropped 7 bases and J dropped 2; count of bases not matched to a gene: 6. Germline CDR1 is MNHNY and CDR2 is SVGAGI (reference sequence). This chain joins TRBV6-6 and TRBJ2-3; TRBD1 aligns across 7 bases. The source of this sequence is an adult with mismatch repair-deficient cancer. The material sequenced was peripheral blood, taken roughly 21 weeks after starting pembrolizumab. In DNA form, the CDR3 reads TGTGCCAGCAAACCGGGACAGTCCACAGATACGCAGTATTTT. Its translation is CASKPGQSTDTQYF.